Each of the 28 T cell receptor beta chains below was sequenced from the same sample in a study of early T cells in non-severe SARS-CoV-2 infection. Each CDR3 protein gets one entry after TCRdb re-called the 5' RACE reads with MiXCR. The table includes tens of thousands of distinct CDR3 sequences, about 6.1% detected once. The specimen comprised whole blood, sampled at baseline. The receptors come from an adult who was a healthcare worker with PCR-confirmed SARS-CoV-2 infection or an uninfected control (not recorded which).

This clonotype was counted many times. The J gene is TRBJ2-7, the V gene TRBV18; 8 nucleotides agree with TRBD1. The CDR3 has 15 amino acids. From germline, CDR1 is KGHSH and CDR2 LQKENI. V lost 4 bases to trimming and J lost 5 bases; unmatched junction nucleotides: 10. CDR3 nucleotide sequence: TGTGCCAGCTCACTTACCGCGGGACAGGACCACGAGCAGTACTTC. Amino acids: CASSLTAGQDHEQYF.

In its sample, this clonotype was seen many times. The chain recombines TRBV7-2 with TRBJ2-5; 7 nucleotides match TRBD2. Germline V CDR1 and CDR2: SGHTA, FQGNSA. V dropped 1 base and J dropped 7; count of bases not matched to a gene: 6. The CDR3 consists of 14 residues. The chain's CDR3 is CASSLGGRMGTQYF. CDR3 in DNA: TGTGCCAGCAGCTTAGGCGGGAGAATGGGGACCCAGTACTTC.

This clonotype was found many times. The chain combines TRBV12-3 or TRBV12-4 with TRBJ2-7; no reliable D call. Deletions cut 3 bases from V and 2 bases from J, with 11 bases between. The CDR3 contains 14 residues. CDR3 DNA: TGTGCCAGCAGTTTCGTCGAGGATACCTACGAGCAGTACTTC. Protein product: CASSFVEDTYEQYF.

V gene TRBV5-4 combines with J gene TRBJ2-7, with TRBD2 identical over 10 bases. V was pared by 5 bases and J by 6 bases, with 14 bases of the junction left unmatched. This CDR3 comprises 16 residues. Germline CDR1 and CDR2: SGHNT and YYREEE (reference sequence). The CDR3 region is CASRDLAGAGAGEQYF. The CDR3 nucleotides read TGTGCCAGCAGGGATCTAGCGGGAGCGGGGGCTGGCGAGCAGTACTTC.

The sample holds many counts of this clonotype. Here the CDR3 reads CASSPLAPGEQYF. DNA of the CDR3: TGTGCCAGCTCACCACTGGCCCCGGGGGAGCAGTACTTC. The chain employs TRBV18 and TRBJ2-7, with D possibly TRBD2 on 5 matching bases. Trimming took off 1 base at V and 7 bases at J, with 11 bases between the two ends. Germline V gives CDR1 KGHSH, CDR2 LQKENI. The CDR3 contains 13 residues.

This clonotype was counted ten times or more. The chain recombines TRBV28 with TRBJ2-7, with 8 bases fitting TRBD1. Germline trimming cut 3 bases from V and 0 bases from J; bases unmatched to any gene: 4. This CDR3 region has 15 residues. The germline CDR1 and CDR2 sequences are MDHEN and SYDVKM. The CDR3 loop is CASSFSTGGSYEQYF. DNA for the CDR3: TGTGCCAGCAGTTTTTCCACAGGGGGCTCCTACGAGCAGTACTTC.

The chain combines TRBV5-1 with TRBJ1-4, with D unresolved. There are 12 residues in the CDR3. V lost 0 bases and J 8 bases, leaving 5 bases between the germline ends. Germline CDR1 SGHRS, CDR2 YFSETQ. The CDR3 nucleotides read TGCGCCAGCAGCTTGGTTGGAGAAAAACTGTTTTTT. This gives the protein CASSLVGEKLFF.

In this sample, this clonotype turned up a few times. The rearrangement joins TRBV12-3 or TRBV12-4 to TRBJ2-5; 11 nucleotides line up with TRBD1. The V gene end was trimmed by 8 bases and the J gene end by 2 bases; junction bases not matched to a gene: 4. The CDR3 sequence is 14 residues long. CDR3 region: CASADRGPQETQYF. The CDR3 region has the DNA TGTGCCAGCGCGGACAGGGGGCCACAAGAGACCCAGTACTTC.

This chain connects TRBV3-1 to TRBJ2-7, with D perhaps TRBD1 (6 bases). Germline CDR1 and CDR2: LGHDT and YNNKEL (reference sequence). V gave up 8 bases and J gave up 2 bases, with 10 bases separating them. The CDR3 runs to 12 residues. The CDR3 here is CASSGDTYEQYF. The CDR3 DNA reads TGTGCCAGCTCCGGGGACACCTACGAGCAGTACTTC.

This clonotype occurred many times. The gene calls are TRBV5-1 and TRBJ2-3, with a possible D match to TRBD1 (5 bases). This CDR3 is 14 amino acids long. Germline-derived CDR1 and CDR2 are SGHRS and YFSETQ. With 4 bases removed from V and 7 bases from J, the gap between germline ends came to 16 bases. The CDR3 sequence is CASSTSSDRNTQYF. The DNA for the CDR3 is TGCGCCAGCAGCACCTCCTCCGACAGAAATACGCAGTATTTT.

This sequence joins TRBV30 and TRBJ2-2, with TRBD1 matching 9 bases. The CDR3 consists of 13 residues. V shed 5 bases, J shed 6 bases, and the junction held 4 bases outside the gene matches. Germline-derived CDR1 and CDR2 are GTSNPN and SVGIG (reference sequence). Written as DNA, the CDR3 is TGTGCCTGGCTGGGACAGGGACCCGGGGAGCTGTTTTTT. Protein product: CAWLGQGPGELFF.

This clonotype was observed many times. This sequence joins TRBV7-2 and TRBJ2-7, with 11 bases that match TRBD2. The CDR3 sequence is 15 residues long. Germline CDR1 reads SGHTA; CDR2 reads FQGNSA. The junction had 9 bases not matched to a gene; V was cut back by 6 bases and J by 5 bases. The CDR3 DNA sequence: TGTGCCAGCAGACCGGGACTAGCGGAAGCCCACGAGCAGTACTTC. As protein: CASRPGLAEAHEQYF.

The table lists this clonotype with many counts. The chain carries TRBV19 and TRBJ1-2, with D uncertain. From germline, CDR1 is LNHDA and CDR2 SQIVND (reference sequence). Trimming removed 0 bases at V and 8 bases at J, with 19 bases between. This CDR3 spans 16 amino acids. This chain's CDR3 is CASSIDPPGSRGGYTF. CDR3 bases: TGTGCCAGTAGTATAGATCCACCGGGATCCCGAGGGGGCTACACCTTC.

The chain is built from TRBV7-2 and TRBJ2-7, with TRBD2 as a possible D gene (5 bases). The germline V gene has CDR1 SGHTA and CDR2 FQGNSA. Deletions cut 4 bases from V and 3 bases from J, with 13 bases between. CDR3 length: 14 residues. The CDR3 loop is CASSWRARNYEQYF. The CDR3, as DNA: TGTGCCAGCAGCTGGCGGGCCCGAAACTACGAGCAGTACTTC.

The table lists this clonotype with a few counts. The chain employs TRBV30 and TRBJ2-3, with TRBD2 matching over 10 bases. CDR1 and CDR2 (germline): GTSNPN, SVGIG (reference sequence). The CDR3 runs 15 residues. The V segment lost 2 bases and the J segment 5 bases; nucleotides outside the gene matches: 7. The CDR3 DNA follows: TGTGCCTGGAGTCCGACTAGCGGGTGGGGAGATACGCAGTATTTT. This encodes CAWSPTSGWGDTQYF.

This clonotype was seen ten or more times. The rearrangement links TRBV9 to TRBJ2-6, with D uncertain. This CDR3 contains 14 residues. V lost 7 bases, J lost 2 bases, and 10 bases lay in between. The germline V gene encodes CDR1 SGDLS and CDR2 YYNGEE. The CDR3 reads CASSRAAGANVLTF. CDR3 DNA: TGTGCCAGCTCTCGGGCAGCTGGGGCCAACGTCCTGACTTTC.

The gene calls are TRBV27 and TRBJ2-7; 8 positions match TRBD1. The V gene end was trimmed by 3 bases and the J gene end by 2 bases; junction bases not matched to a gene: 3. From germline, CDR1 is MNHEY and CDR2 SMNVEV (reference sequence). CDR3 length: 14 amino acids. The CDR3 sequence: CASSLVQGAYEQYF. The DNA of the CDR3 is TGTGCCAGCAGTTTGGTACAGGGGGCCTACGAGCAGTACTTC.

This clonotype was observed a handful of times. The chain has TRBV2 and TRBJ2-3; no definite D call. CDR3 length: 13 amino acids. V gave up 7 bases and J gave up 1 base, with 9 bases separating them. Germline V gene sequence: CDR1 SNHLY, CDR2 FYNNEI. CDR3 loop: CASMGRRTDTQYF. The CDR3 nucleotides are TGTGCCAGCATGGGCAGACGCACAGATACGCAGTATTTT.

This clonotype came up a few times. The chain uses TRBV12-5 and TRBJ2-5; a possible D gene is TRBD2 (6 bases). With 3 bases removed from V and 10 bases from J, the gap between germline ends came to 18 bases. The CDR3 runs to 14 residues. Germline V gene sequence: CDR1 LGHNT, CDR2 FRNRAP. The CDR3: CASGFGGRIRDQYF. CDR3 nucleotide sequence: TGTGCTAGTGGTTTTGGAGGGCGCATTAGGGACCAGTACTTC.

Many counts were recorded for this clonotype. The rearrangement uses TRBV7-9 and TRBJ1-1, with 7 bases lining up with TRBD1. Per the germline V gene, CDR1 is SEHNR and CDR2 is FQNEAQ (reference sequence). Trimming took 6 bases from V and 1 from J; bases not matched to a gene: 11. The CDR3 runs to 16 residues. Here the CDR3 reads CASRPRTGQSNTEAFF. The CDR3 DNA follows: TGTGCCAGCAGACCACGAACGGGACAGTCGAACACTGAAGCTTTCTTT.

This clonotype was detected only a few times. The chain combines TRBV24-1 with TRBJ1-5; possibly TRBD1 for D (6 bases). The germline V gene has CDR1 KGHDR and CDR2 SFDVKD. The CDR3 extends over 13 amino acids. V was clipped by 7 bases and J by 4 bases, with 10 bases between them. CDR3 in amino acids: CATSGQFNQPQHF. Written as DNA, the CDR3 is TGTGCCACCAGCGGACAGTTTAATCAGCCCCAGCATTTT.

The chain employs TRBV2 and TRBJ1-6; D unresolved. With 4 bases removed from V and 3 bases from J, the gap between germline ends came to 7 bases. This CDR3 has 14 amino acids. Germline assignment: CDR1 SNHLY and CDR2 FYNNEI. CDR3: CASSVLSYNSPLHF. CDR3 DNA: TGTGCCAGCAGTGTCCTGAGCTATAATTCACCCCTCCACTTT. The full variable domain, its missing parts supplied by reference TRBV2 and TRBJ1-6, is EPEVTQTPSHQVTQMGQEVILRCVPISNHLYFYWYRQILGQKVEFLVSFYNNEISEKSEIFDDQFSVERPDGSNFTLKIRSTKLEDSAMYFCASSVLSYNSPLHFGNGTRLTVT.

The chain has TRBV19 and TRBJ1-5, with D possibly TRBD1 on 5 matching bases. CDR3 size: 14 residues. V gave up 11 bases and J gave up 7 bases, with 21 bases separating them. From germline, CDR1 is LNHDA and CDR2 SQIVND (reference sequence). The CDR3 region has the DNA TGTGCCGGGGCCCTCGGGGGGGAGGACCAGCCCCAGCATTTT. Translation gives CAGALGGEDQPQHF.

This clonotype was found many times. This chain uses TRBV6-5 with TRBJ2-7; perhaps D is TRBD1 or TRBD2 (5 bases each). CDR1 and CDR2 from the germline V gene are MNHEY and SVGAGI. The CDR3 is made up of 15 amino acids. V lost 0 bases to trimming and J lost 2 bases, with 11 bases between them. Here the CDR3 reads CASSYSRGRPYEQYF. For the CDR3, the DNA is TGTGCCAGCAGTTACTCGAGGGGTAGGCCCTACGAGCAGTACTTC.

The J gene is TRBJ2-5, the V gene TRBV5-5; TRBD1 is a possible D gene (6 bases). Germline V gene lookup returns CDR1 SGHKS and CDR2 YYEKEE (reference sequence). V lost 3 bases, J lost 2 bases, and 17 bases lay in between. The CDR3 loop spans 16 amino acids. The CDR3 region is CASSWATGSQQETQYF. The CDR3 DNA sequence: TGTGCCAGCAGCTGGGCTACAGGGTCGCAACAAGAGACCCAGTACTTC. Based on the CDR3 plus reference TRBV5-5 and TRBJ2-5, the full variable domain is DAGVTQSPTHLIKTRGQQVTLRCSPISGHKSVSWYQQVLGQGPQFIFQYYEKEERGRGNFPDRFSARQFPNYSSELNVNALLLGDSALYLCASSWATGSQQETQYFGPGTRLLVL.

This clonotype occurred a few times. The chain carries TRBV12-3 or TRBV12-4 and TRBJ2-7, with unresolved D. The CDR3 extends over 12 amino acids. V was shortened by 0 bases and J by 9 bases, with 9 bases between the two germline ends. In DNA form, the CDR3 reads TGTGCCAGCAGTTTAGCGCTAGGTGGGCAGTACTTC. Amino acids: CASSLALGGQYF.

This clonotype has ten or more counts. V usage is TRBV12-3 or TRBV12-4 and J usage is TRBJ1-6; D might be TRBD1 (5 bases). The CDR3 is 15 amino acids. The V end lost 2 bases, the J end lost 6 bases, and 11 bases lay between the germline ends. CDR3 loop: CASSLSTAFNSPLHF. The CDR3 nucleotides are TGTGCCAGCAGTTTATCGACAGCTTTTAATTCACCCCTCCACTTT.

The CDR3 sequence: CASSPSDPLRGNEKLFF. The CDR3 DNA follows: TGTGCCAGCAGCCCCTCGGACCCTCTAAGGGGGAATGAAAAACTGTTTTTT. The chain carries TRBV7-3 and TRBJ1-4, with a tentative D call TRBD1 (6 bases). The CDR3 is 17 residues long. Germline V CDR1 and CDR2: SGHTA, FQGTGA. V gave up 5 bases and J gave up 5 bases, with 21 bases separating them.